Sequencing of this T cell receptor beta chain was carried out in a study of cytomegalovirus exposure and HLA in healthy donors. Deletions cut 2 bases from V and 0 bases from J, with 11 bases between. The CDR3 runs to 16 residues. Per the germline V gene, CDR1 is SGHTA and CDR2 is FQGTGA. With 60 Vbeta and 13 Jbeta primers, the PCR was carried out. TCRdb's copy holds only in-frame clones and misses some; the assay was immunoSEQ multiplex PCR. The sample is made up of around 110,000 clones, and the top ten hold under 7% of it. The chain joins TRBV7-3 to TRBJ2-1; D is perhaps TRBD2 (6 bases). Sequencing was performed on PBMCs. This receptor was obtained from a man in his forties in good health and CMV-seropositive. CDR3 protein: CASSLLAGTSYNEQFF. CDR3 nucleotide sequence: TGTGCCAGCAGCTTATTGGCGGGGACCTCCTACAATGAGCAGTTCTTC.